This note documents a single T cell receptor (beta chain) sequence. Its antigen is as yet unknown. This sample was taken from a study of cytomegalovirus exposure and HLA in healthy donors. The study's findings and limits: Published work reported that the classifier diagnosed cytomegalovirus status with high specificity and sensitivity. Among the CMV-associated chains, a few were confirmed in vitro as specific for CMV antigens.

Data came from immunoSEQ multiplex PCR; TCRdb stores just in-frame clones and leaves some out. The repertoire holds fewer than 130,000 clones, with roughly 90% as singletons. The V end lost 2 bases, the J end lost 6 bases, and 14 bases lay between the germline ends. The CDR3 extends over 14 amino acids. Germline V gene sequence: CDR1 MNHEY, CDR2 SVGAGI. Sequenced material: PBMCs. The sequence was obtained from a woman younger than 35 in good health and CMV-seronegative. The V gene is TRBV6-5, the J gene TRBJ2-7, with D uncertain. The CDR3 spells CASSYGQAIPEQYF. The CDR3 DNA reads as TGTGCCAGCAGTTACGGGCAGGCTATCCCCGAGCAGTACTTC.